This T cell receptor beta chain originates from a study of early T cells in non-severe SARS-CoV-2 infection. General study findings and limits: Comparison of clonotypes with VDJdb favored anti-spike CD8 responses while missing private and CD4 specificities.

Germline assignment: CDR1 SNHLY and CDR2 FYNNEI. Trimming cost V 6 bases and J 4 bases, with 9 bases left between them. The CDR3 runs to 12 residues. This clonotype appeared many times. Its antigen is as yet unknown. Separate cDNA molecules each had unique molecular identifiers attached to them. TCRdb reprocessed the 5' RACE reads via MiXCR and lists one record per CDR3 protein. The sample consists of more than 20,000 distinct CDR3 sequences, about 5.2% of them appearing once. The specimen was whole blood. V gene TRBV2 combines with J gene TRBJ1-2, with D possibly TRBD1 on 6 matching bases. The clonotype comes from an adult who was a healthcare worker with PCR-confirmed SARS-CoV-2 infection or an uninfected control (not recorded which). CDR3 nucleotide sequence: TGTGCCAGCAGACAGGGAGTCTATGGCTACACCTTC. This sequence encodes CASRQGVYGYTF.